What follows are 22 T cell receptor beta chains derived from one specimen sequenced in a study of T cells in narcolepsy. Measured with immunoSEQ multiplex PCR; TCRdb has only the in-frame clones, and not every one. The sample lists tens of thousands of clones; over 80% were seen once. The sequenced material came from memory (CD45RA-) CD4+ T cells from blood. Receptors were obtained from a human donor in good health.

The chain uses TRBV4-1 and TRBJ2-3, with 10 nucleotides matching TRBD2. With V trimmed by 4 bases and J by 0 bases, 7 bases remained unmatched. Germline loops: CDR1 MGHRA, CDR2 YSYEKL. The CDR3 runs 17 residues. CDR3 sequence: CASSPHLAGASTDTQYF. DNA for the CDR3: TGCGCCAGCAGCCCGCACCTAGCGGGGGCAAGCACAGATACGCAGTATTTT.

The V call is TRBV7-2, the J call TRBJ2-6; D might be TRBD2 (5 bases). CDR1 is SGHTA, CDR2 FQGNSA, per germline. The CDR3 spans 17 residues. Deletions cut 0 bases from V and 2 bases from J, with 11 bases between. CDR3 DNA sequence: TGTGCCAGCAGCTTAGCGAGAGGGAAAACTGGGGCCAACGTCCTGACTTTC. Its translation: CASSLARGKTGANVLTF.

V gene TRBV6-5 combines with J gene TRBJ2-1; possible D gene TRBD2, 5 bases. The CDR3 consists of 15 residues. The ends were cut back, 8 bases at V and 7 bases at J, with 21 bases in the middle. Per germline, CDR1 MNHEY and CDR2 SVGAGI. In DNA form, the CDR3 reads TGTGCCAGCCACACCGTTGGGAGCGGTAATAATGAGCAGTTCTTC. It translates to CASHTVGSGNNEQFF.

For the CDR3, the DNA is TGTGCCAGCAGGACAGGGGGCGGGTCCTACAATGAGCAGTTCTTC. It yields the protein CASRTGGGSYNEQFF. The genes are TRBV7-2 and TRBJ2-1; 10 bases line up with TRBD1. Trimming at V came to 6 bases and at J to 1 base, leaving 3 bases not matched to a gene. This CDR3 has 15 residues. The germline CDR1 and CDR2 sequences are SGHTA and FQGNSA.

The rearrangement uses TRBV5-5 and TRBJ1-3; D unclear. CDR3 length: 15 residues. CDR1 is SGHKS, CDR2 YYEKEE, per germline (reference sequence). The ends were cut back, 1 base at V and 0 bases at J, with 8 bases in the middle. CDR3 in DNA: TGTGCCAGCAGCTTGCAGATCAACTCTGGAAACACCATATATTTT. Encoded protein: CASSLQINSGNTIYF.

This clone showed up just once. The chain carries TRBV9 and TRBJ1-6, with a tentative D call TRBD1 (5 bases). Germline CDR1 is SGDLS and CDR2 is YYNGEE. The CDR3 is made up of 16 amino acids. The germline V and J ends were trimmed by 3 bases and 7 bases, with 17 bases remaining between them. The CDR3 loop reads CASSERGTGWNSPLHF. The CDR3 DNA is TGTGCCAGCAGCGAAAGGGGTACGGGGTGGAATTCACCCCTCCACTTT.

This rearrangement joins TRBV6-1 to TRBJ2-5; 7 positions match TRBD1. The germline gives CDR1 MNHNS, CDR2 SASEGT. Trimming took 7 bases from V and 4 from J; bases not matched to a gene: 12. The CDR3 has 15 residues. The CDR3: CASTVTGVEGETQYF. The CDR3 DNA sequence: TGTGCCAGCACCGTTACAGGGGTTGAAGGAGAGACCCAGTACTTC.

The V call is TRBV28, the J call TRBJ1-3, with TRBD1 matching over 9 bases. CDR3 size: 15 residues. J was trimmed by 6 bases and V by 0 bases; bases with no gene match: 3. CDR1 MDHEN and CDR2 SYDVKM come from the germline V gene. CDR3 nucleotide sequence: TGTGCCAGCAGTTTATGGGGACAGGGCGTAAACACCATATATTTT. Amino acids: CASSLWGQGVNTIYF.

This chain joins TRBV5-1 and TRBJ2-1; 11 bases are a match to TRBD2. This CDR3 is built from 15 residues. Germline-derived CDR1 and CDR2 are SGHRS and YFSETQ. V was clipped by 4 bases and J by 10 bases; unmatched bases: 10. The CDR3 sequence: CASSPLAGGPEEQFF. CDR3 coding DNA: TGCGCCAGCAGCCCATTAGCGGGGGGGCCGGAAGAGCAGTTCTTC. Looking up the rest from reference TRBV5-1 and TRBJ2-1 gives the full variable domain: KAGVTQTPRYLIKTRGQQVTLSCSPISGHRSVSWYQQTPGQGLQFLFEYFSETQRNKGNFPGRFSGRQFSNSRSEMNVSTLELGDSALYLCASSPLAGGPEEQFFGPGTRLTVL.

J is TRBJ1-2 and V is TRBV28; 7 bases map to TRBD1. Germline CDR1 reads MDHEN; CDR2 reads SYDVKM. Trimming removed 4 bases from V and 2 bases from J; junction bases left unmatched: 4. The CDR3 runs to 14 residues. DNA of the CDR3: TGTGCCAGCAGTTCCGGGACAGCCAACTATGGCTACACCTTC. Protein sequence: CASSSGTANYGYTF.

The chain recombines TRBV6-5 with TRBJ1-2; TRBD1 is a possible D gene (5 bases). This CDR3 contains 13 residues. CDR1 is MNHEY and CDR2 is SVGAGI in the germline V gene. Trimming left V 5 bases short and J 5 bases short, with 12 bases between. DNA for the CDR3: TGTGCCAGCAGTGAAGCGGGGGGTTATGGCTACACCTTC. Protein product: CASSEAGGYGYTF.

The chain joins TRBV10-1 to TRBJ1-4; 10 bases fit TRBD1. V trimming: 4 bases; J trimming: 10 bases; junction bases outside the gene matches: 6. The V gene's germline CDR1 is WNHNN and CDR2 SYGVQD (reference sequence). This CDR3 region has 14 residues. The CDR3 is CASSGRQGAVKLFF. For the CDR3, the DNA is TGCGCCAGCAGTGGGAGACAGGGGGCGGTAAAACTGTTTTTT.

The chain is built from TRBV7-8 and TRBJ2-7; no clear D. With 1 base removed from V and 0 bases from J, the gap between germline ends came to 10 bases. CDR3 size: 15 residues. Per germline, CDR1 SGHVS and CDR2 FQNEAQ. The CDR3 here is CASSLDPGFSYEQYF. The CDR3 nucleotides read TGTGCCAGCAGCTTAGATCCAGGATTCTCCTACGAGCAGTACTTC.

This clone was picked up a small number of times. V gene TRBV4-3 combines with J gene TRBJ1-1; TRBD1 is a possible D gene (6 bases). Deletions cut 1 base from V and 5 bases from J, with 14 bases between. This CDR3 region has 15 residues. The germline V gene encodes CDR1 LGHNA and CDR2 YSLEER. CDR3 sequence: CASSQGGGPRTEAFF. DNA for the CDR3: TGCGCCAGCAGCCAAGGGGGGGGGCCGAGAACTGAAGCTTTCTTT.

The chain recombines TRBV5-1 with TRBJ2-1; no definite D call. CDR3 length equals 16 residues. Germline V gene sequence: CDR1 SGHRS, CDR2 YFSETQ. V was pared by 1 base and J by 5 bases, with 16 bases between. This CDR3 reads CASSLPVGNMNNEQFF. DNA for the CDR3: TGCGCCAGCAGCTTGCCTGTGGGGAACATGAACAATGAGCAGTTCTTC.

The chain employs TRBV2 and TRBJ2-2, with 7 bases matching TRBD1. Trimming at V came to 7 bases and at J to 0 bases, leaving 5 bases not matched to a gene. Germline V gene lookup returns CDR1 SNHLY and CDR2 FYNNEI. This CDR3 comprises 15 residues. The CDR3: CASKPGTANTGELFF. In nucleotides, the CDR3 is TGTGCCAGCAAGCCCGGGACAGCGAACACCGGGGAGCTGTTTTTT.

The J gene is TRBJ2-7, the V gene TRBV28; no firm D call. CDR1 MDHEN and CDR2 SYDVKM come from the germline V gene. The germline V and J ends were trimmed by 4 bases and 0 bases, with 10 bases remaining between them. The CDR3 runs to 14 residues. The CDR3 is CASSSHTYSYEQYV. CDR3 nucleotide sequence: TGTGCCAGCAGTTCGCACACCTACTCCTACGAGCAGTACGTC.

The chain joins TRBV7-9 to TRBJ1-1; TRBD1 agrees at 10 bases. The germline V gene has CDR1 SEHNR and CDR2 FQNEAQ (reference sequence). Germline trimming cut 4 bases from V and 4 bases from J; bases unmatched to any gene: 3. The CDR3 extends over 14 amino acids. The CDR3 loop reads CASSSTGGITEAFF. CDR3 nucleotide sequence: TGTGCCAGCAGCTCGACAGGGGGCATCACTGAAGCTTTCTTT. Full variable domain (outside the CDR3, taken from reference TRBV7-9 and TRBJ1-1): DTGVSQNPRHKITKRGQNVTFRCDPISEHNRLYWYRQTLGQGPEFLTYFQNEAQLEKSRLLSDRFSAERPKGSFSTLEIQRTEQGDSAMYLCASSSTGGITEAFFGQGTRLTVV.

The chain links TRBV11-2 to TRBJ1-1; possibly TRBD1 for D (5 bases). Germline-derived CDR1 and CDR2 are SGHAT and FQNNGV. This CDR3 contains 14 residues. V dropped 0 bases and J dropped 5 bases, with 10 bases sitting between them. The CDR3 DNA sequence: TGTGCCAGCAGCTTAGAGTCAGGGAGGACTGAAGCTTTCTTT. Its protein is CASSLESGRTEAFF.

The rearrangement joins TRBV6-1 to TRBJ1-5; D may be TRBD1 (5 bases). This CDR3 is built from 18 residues. Germline CDR1 is MNHNS and CDR2 is SASEGT. Deletions cut 0 bases from V and 0 bases from J, with 15 bases between. The CDR3 DNA sequence: TGTGCCAGCAGTGAAGCGCTTCTAGGCAGGGCTAGCAATCAGCCCCAGCATTTT. Its protein is CASSEALLGRASNQPQHF.

This clone has only a few counts. The V gene is TRBV11-2, the J gene TRBJ1-6, with 11 bases aligning to TRBD1. The CDR3 has 16 residues. Germline values: CDR1 SGHAT, CDR2 FQNNGV. The ends lost 5 bases at V and 9 bases at J; junction bases unmatched: 9. The CDR3 loop reads CASSPTEDRGRSPLHF. The CDR3, as DNA: TGTGCCAGCAGCCCCACCGAGGACAGGGGGCGTTCACCCCTCCACTTT.

The rearrangement joins TRBV7-8 to TRBJ2-2; TRBD1 matches 9 bases. Trimming at V came to 7 bases and at J to 1 base, leaving 13 bases not matched to a gene. Germline V gene lookup returns CDR1 SGHVS and CDR2 FQNEAQ. CDR3 length: 18 residues. In nucleotides, the CDR3 is TGTGCCAGCACCACCATCCCCGGGACAGGGATGAACACCGGGGAGCTGTTTTTT. Its protein is CASTTIPGTGMNTGELFF. Full variable domain (rest looked up from reference TRBV7-8 and TRBJ2-2): GAGVSQSPRYKVAKRGQDVALRCDPISGHVSLFWYQQALGQGPEFLTYFQNEAQLDKSGLPSDRFFAERPEGSVSTLKIQRTQQEDSAVYLCASTTIPGTGMNTGELFFGEGSRLTVL.